One T cell receptor beta chain is described in this entry. Its antigen remains undetermined. Base qualities are missing; no much larger clone stands one base away. The CDR3 measures 13 amino acids from cysteine to phenylalanine. Solely the CDR3 DNA is kept, with 39 bases framed from the first base. From a lookup of the germline V gene, CDR1 and CDR2 are MDHEN and SYDVKM. Trimming costs V 2 bases and J 5 bases, and their ends lie 9 bases apart. TCRbeta CDR3 regions were amplified from genomic DNA by means of the immunoSEQ Assay, a bias-controlled multiplex PCR. Under the source paper's analysis protocol: The number of nucleated cells in each sample was estimated from the amplification of reference gene primers within the assay. To quantify the absolute abundance of each unique TCRbeta CDR3 rearrangement, sequence reads were collapsed and filtered. For each sample, productive Simpson clonality was calculated as the square root of Simpson's diversity index across productive rearrangements. TCRdb stores this immuneACCESS table with in-frame sequences only. Part of the clones is absent; in the studies checked, under half of the shortfall reflects unresolved V genes, and no reason is known for the rest. D and trimming come from the DNA, and the V and J calls and clone size come from that table. This sample has more than 200,000 clones in its table, and approximately 90% of those were observed once. Around 4% of the sample belongs to the ten largest clones.

The data stem from a study of blood T cell repertoires in COVID-19 (dated by TCRdb to 2020 to 2021). For the study in its entirety: Samples covering the acute and convalescent phases of COVID-19 were provided by collaborators in the United States, Italy and Spain. The prospective study material was composed of cDNA or gDNA derived from T cells, B-cell-depleted T cells, or PBMCs. The dataset comprised deeply sampled blood TCRbeta repertoires from subjects exposed to, actively infected with, or recovered from COVID-19. The repertoires were released in a freely available public database meant as a resource for research on the immune response to SARS-CoV-2. The samples were drawn from the first 160 participants of the ongoing ImmuneRACE study and from some 1,300 subjects provided by 6 global collaborators. A de-identified subject ID, COVID-19 status, age in years and sex were almost always included in the sample metadata. Where HLA class I and class II types were available, the types were taken from metadata supplied by the sample provider, not from assay-based typing. Study-wide findings and limitations: Clinical and demographic metadata were provided uncurated, with the amount varying by source and participant.

In the prospective study, participants were about 18 to 90 years old, resided in 25 or so geographic areas of the United States, and were enrolled through a virtual design. Cohort assignment in the prospective study relied on participant-reported clinical history from a screening survey and a study questionnaire. ImmuneRACE Cohort 3 recovered participants were defined by two consecutive negative NP/OP PCR tests, healthcare professional clearance, or symptom resolution. Mobile phlebotomists in the prospective study collected whole blood, serum and a nasopharyngeal or oropharyngeal swab from every participant. Additional blood draws and questionnaires over an approximately two-month period could optionally be provided by prospective study participants. Blood samples from the prospective study were shipped frozen or at room temperature prior to DNA extraction.

The clonotype originates from a woman aged 25 to 39 who had recovered from COVID-19. The sequence joins TRBV28 to TRBJ1-2, with the D gene not clear enough to name. The sequenced sample consisted of PBMCs or T cells enriched from blood (not recorded which). The CDR3 protein: CASSLGLRYGYTF. The DNA reads as follows: TGTGCCAGCAGTTTAGGACTTAGGTATGGCTACACCTTC.